This is a list of T cell receptor beta chains from one sample in a study of blood T cell repertoires in COVID-19. Clones were sequenced by immunoSEQ multiplex PCR, and TCRdb holds only the in-frame ones, with some missing. Seen here are a few hundred thousand clones, 80% to 90% observed once, and the top ten hold around 6.3%. The sequencing input was PBMCs or T cells enriched from blood (not recorded which). These receptors were taken from a woman between 45 and 60 years old who had been exposed to COVID-19. Each CDR3 is given with its conserved first and last residue. A D gene is named only where the DNA matches it firmly. Clone size, where shown, is once, few, many, or a class for clones that have expanded.

size	D	J	V	CDR3	DNA
few	TRBD1	TRBJ1-5	TRBV18	CASSPLQGGQPQHF	TGTGCCAGCTCACCATTACAGGGGGGTCAGCCCCAGCATTTT
NA	NA	TRBJ1-5	TRBV28	CASSSSTQPQHF	TGTGCCAGCAGCTCATCCACACAGCCCCAGCATTTT
NA	TRBD2	TRBJ2-3	TRBV13	CASSLNRLAGGSDTQYF	TGTGCCAGCAGCTTGAATAGACTAGCGGGGGGGAGTGATACGCAGTATTTT
NA	NA	TRBJ1-2	TRBV28	CASLITGNGYTF	TGTGCCAGCCTTATTACAGGGAACGGCTACACCTTC
NA	NA	TRBJ1-2	TRBV5-5	CASSQGHELYGYTF	TGTGCCAGCAGCCAAGGACACGAGCTCTATGGCTACACCTTC
once	NA	TRBJ2-7	TRBV5-1	CASSLAPGEQYF	TGCGCCAGCAGCTTGGCACCGGGGGAGCAGTACTTC
NA	NA	TRBJ1-2	TRBV11-2	CASSLGAVGGYTF	TGTGCCAGCAGCTTAGGGGCAGTTGGAGGCTACACCTTC
NA	NA	TRBJ2-5	TRBV27	CASSLGVGGRTETQYF	TGTGCCAGCAGTTTAGGTGTAGGGGGTCGGACGGAGACCCAGTACTTC
NA	NA	TRBJ1-2	TRBV10-3	CAIRQGNYGYTF	TGTGCCATCAGGCAGGGTAACTATGGCTACACCTTC
NA	NA	TRBJ2-2	TRBV13	CASSPTGDHGELFF	TGTGCCAGCAGTCCTACGGGGGACCACGGGGAGCTGTTTTTT
once	NA	TRBJ1-1	TRBV19	CASTARAGLNTEAFF	TGTGCCAGTACGGCCAGGGCGGGGCTGAACACTGAAGCTTTCTTT
NA	NA	TRBJ1-1	TRBV5-1	CASSLGYVTEAFF	TGCGCCAGCAGCTTGGGCTACGTGACTGAAGCTTTCTTT
NA	TRBD1	TRBJ2-3	TRBV7-9	CASSLGGDRGEGTQYF	TGTGCCAGCAGCTTAGGGGGGGACAGGGGAGAAGGTACGCAGTATTTT
NA	NA	TRBJ1-2	TRBV29-1	CSVEGARNYGYTF	TGCAGCGTTGAAGGGGCGAGAAACTATGGCTACACCTTC
few	TRBD1	TRBJ1-5	TRBV10-3	CAISTGGGSNQPQHF	TGTGCCATCAGCACAGGGGGGGGGAGCAATCAGCCCCAGCATTTT
NA	TRBD1	TRBJ1-1	TRBV5-4	CASSTRTGGYNTEAFF	TGTGCCAGCAGCACGCGGACAGGGGGCTATAACACTGAAGCTTTCTTT
NA	NA	TRBJ1-6	TRBV29-1	CSVRVLHF	TGCAGCGTTCGGGTCCTCCACTTT
NA	NA	TRBJ1-2	TRBV7-8	CASSHVRGRERDRGGYTF	TGTGCCAGCAGCCATGTTCGAGGGAGAGAAAGGGACCGGGGGGGCTACACCTTC
once	NA	TRBJ2-2	TRBV9	CASSLGGGSTGELFF	TGTGCCAGCTCCCTAGGGGGGGGGAGCACCGGGGAGCTGTTTTTT
once	NA	TRBJ2-2	TRBV3-1/TRBV3-2	CASSPLAANTGELFF	TGTGCCAGCAGCCCATTAGCGGCGAACACCGGGGAGCTGTTTTTT
NA	TRBD1	TRBJ1-2	TRBV20-1	CSAPTGVGYTF	TGCAGTGCCCCGACAGGGGTAGGCTACACCTTC
NA	NA	TRBJ1-4	TRBV19	CACRGGSTNEKLFF	TGTGCCTGTAGAGGGGGATCCACTAATGAAAAACTGTTTTTT
NA	TRBD2	TRBJ2-3	TRBV7-2	CASSPGLGTDTQYF	TGTGCCAGCAGCCCGGGACTAGGAACAGATACGCAGTATTTT
NA	TRBD2	TRBJ2-1	TRBV20-1	CSASLAGGHNEQFF	TGCAGTGCTAGTCTAGCGGGGGGACACAATGAGCAGTTCTTC
NA	TRBD1	TRBJ1-2	TRBV9	CASSVAAGTGNYGYTF	TGTGCCAGCAGCGTAGCGGCCGGGACAGGCAACTATGGCTACACCTTC
NA	NA	TRBJ1-1	TRBV5-5	CASSLGGGSHTEAFF	TGTGCCAGCAGCTTGGGGGGAGGTTCGCACACTGAAGCTTTCTTT
few	NA	TRBJ1-2	TRBV6-1	CASSEGGESYGYTF	TGTGCCAGCAGTGAAGGGGGGGAGAGCTATGGCTACACCTTC
NA	NA	TRBJ1-1	TRBV2	CASSQDRPEAFF	TGTGCCAGCAGTCAGGACAGACCGGAAGCTTTCTTT
NA	TRBD2	TRBJ2-2	TRBV3-1/TRBV3-2	CASSMGLAGAYTGELFF	TGTGCCAGCAGCATGGGACTAGCGGGGGCGTACACCGGGGAGCTGTTTTTT
NA	NA	TRBJ1-5	TRBV9	CASSVGAGGNQPQHF	TGTGCCAGCAGCGTAGGGGCAGGGGGCAATCAGCCCCAGCATTTT
NA	TRBD1	TRBJ1-2	TRBV7-2	CASSARDSSHYGYTF	TGTGCCAGCAGCGCCAGGGACAGCTCCCATTATGGCTACACCTTC
once	NA	TRBJ1-2	TRBV24-1	CATSDLNAQGKYGYTF	TGTGCCACCAGTGATTTGAATGCCCAGGGAAAATATGGCTACACCTTC
NA	TRBD1	TRBJ1-1	TRBV19	CASGQERRNTEAFF	TGTGCCAGTGGACAGGAAAGAAGAAACACTGAAGCTTTCTTT
NA	TRBD1	TRBJ1-2	TRBV5-1	CASSLRGLNYGYTF	TGCGCCAGCAGCTTGAGGGGGCTTAACTATGGCTACACCTTC
NA	NA	TRBJ1-2	TRBV6-5	CASSNGGQGGYTF	TGTGCCAGCAGTAACGGGGGTCAGGGTGGCTACACCTTC
NA	NA	TRBJ1-1	TRBV29-1	CSVSQGNTEAFF	TGCAGCGTTAGTCAGGGGAACACTGAAGCTTTCTTT
NA	TRBD1	TRBJ1-2	TRBV3-1/TRBV3-2	CASSHPGTGYGYTF	TGTGCCAGCAGCCATCCCGGGACAGGCTATGGCTACACCTTC
once	TRBD2	TRBJ2-3	TRBV11-2	CASSLTSPRGGPAADTQYF	TGTGCCAGCAGCCTAACCTCACCGCGGGGGGGCCCGGCCGCAGATACGCAGTATTTT
NA	TRBD1	TRBJ1-2	TRBV6-5	CATWGQGTDYTF	TGTGCCACCTGGGGACAGGGAACGGACTACACCTTC
NA	TRBD1	TRBJ1-2	TRBV7-2	CASSQTGVEGYTF	TGTGCCAGCAGCCAGACAGGGGTTGAGGGCTACACCTTC
NA	TRBD1	TRBJ1-2	TRBV10-3	CAISMDRGPGYTF	TGTGCCATCAGTATGGACAGGGGGCCTGGCTACACCTTC
NA	NA	TRBJ1-3	TRBV4-1	CASSQSSGRNTIYF	TGCGCCAGCAGCCAATCATCCGGGAGAAACACCATATATTTT
NA	TRBD1	TRBJ1-2	TRBV6-4	CASSNYDRGYGYTF	TGTGCCAGCAGTAATTACGACAGGGGCTATGGCTACACCTTC
NA	NA	TRBJ1-1	TRBV4-1	CASSRDRYTEAFF	TGCGCCAGCAGCCGTGACAGATACACTGAAGCTTTCTTT
NA	NA	TRBJ2-1	TRBV12-3/TRBV12-4	CASSLRGNEQFF	TGTGCCAGCAGTTTGAGAGGGAATGAGCAGTTCTTC
NA	TRBD2	TRBJ2-7	TRBV7-2	CASSFGAGGQYEQYF	TGTGCCAGCAGCTTCGGAGCGGGGGGGCAGTACGAGCAGTACTTC
NA	NA	TRBJ1-1	TRBV11-2	CASSSGQSEAFF	TGTGCCAGCAGCTCTGGTCAGTCCGAAGCTTTCTTT
NA	TRBD1	TRBJ2-5	TRBV2	CASSTGIKETQYF	TGTGCCAGTTCGACAGGGATCAAAGAGACCCAGTACTTC
NA	NA	TRBJ2-2	TRBV3-1/TRBV3-2	CASSVRGTTGELFF	TGTGCCAGCAGCGTCCGCGGAACCACCGGGGAGCTGTTTTTT
NA	NA	TRBJ2-7	TRBV5-6	CASSLLWGSTYEQYF	TGTGCCAGCAGCTTGCTTTGGGGCTCGACCTACGAGCAGTACTTC
NA	TRBD1	TRBJ2-7	TRBV18	CASSPRSGTGVMNEQYF	TGTGCCAGCTCACCAAGGTCCGGGACAGGGGTGATGAACGAGCAGTACTTC
NA	TRBD1	TRBJ1-1	TRBV7-2	CASSPGTGSPEAFF	TGTGCCAGCAGCCCCGGGACAGGGTCCCCTGAAGCTTTCTTT
NA	NA	TRBJ2-3	TRBV7-8	CASSPVTDTQYF	TGTGCCAGCAGCCCAGTGACAGATACGCAGTATTTT